This TCR beta chain was identified in a study of CD8+ T cells in alopecia areata. Treatment given: oral pan-JAK inhibitor, 5-10 mg twice daily. CDR3 length: 13 amino acids. CDR1 is SNHLY and CDR2 is FYNNEI in the germline V gene. J lost 5 bases, V lost 6 bases, and 7 bases had no gene match. After isolation, RNA underwent reverse transcription to generate cDNA as the sequencing template. This table comes from immunoSEQ multiplex PCR, and its TCRdb copy is limited to in-frame clones, with some not included. Here the sample spans roughly 140,000 clones, around 82% being singletons. The TCR sequence derives from a human donor with alopecia areata. The chain uses TRBV2 and TRBJ2-7; 7 bases agree with TRBD1. The starting material was CD8+ T cells sorted from blood, obtained at week 4, from a patient treated with tofacitinib. The CDR3 spells CASSETGNNEQYF. The CDR3 bases are TGTGCCAGCAGCGAGACAGGGAACAACGAGCAGTACTTC. Drawing the rest from reference TRBV2 and TRBJ2-7, the complete variable domain is EPEVTQTPSHQVTQMGQEVILRCVPISNHLYFYWYRQILGQKVEFLVSFYNNEISEKSEIFDDQFSVERPDGSNFTLKIRSTKLEDSAMYFCASSETGNNEQYFGPGTRLTVT.